The clone carrying this T cell receptor (beta chain) was seen many times. The antigen remains unidentified. This specimen comes from a study of T cells in Graves' hyperthyroidism and ophthalmopathy. Background on the study: At the time of initial diagnosis and before any treatment, peripheral blood was collected.

Each diagnosis drew on symptoms, thyroxine, TRAb, thyroid ultrasound and orbital computed tomography findings. V lost 3 bases and J 0 bases, leaving 12 bases between the germline ends. The CDR3 has 16 residues. The germline V gene encodes CDR1 KGHSH and CDR2 LQKENI. General study results and limits: Through a model of 13 V-J features, ophthalmopathy was separated from stable hyperthyroidism. Expanded thyroid clonotypes (above 0.001) were mostly also found in blood.

Researchers amplified the TCR beta CDR3 regions from RNA transcripts. Using the HTBI primer set, a first-round RT-PCR was run on the TCR CDR3. TCRdb used MiXCR to reprocess the multiplex PCR reads, holding one entry per CDR3 protein. The table has 500,000 to 700,000 distinct CDR3 sequences, over 15% seen once. The sequenced material came from blood. This receptor was taken from a woman under 30 with Graves' hyperthyroidism. The chain combines TRBV18 with TRBJ1-5; a possible D gene is TRBD1 (6 bases). The CDR3 nucleotides read TGTGCCAGCTCACCCCCCCCGGGACATAGCAATCAGCCCCAGCATTTT. Residues: CASSPPPGHSNQPQHF.